The T cell receptor (beta chain) described here comes from a study of blood T cell repertoires in COVID-19. The CDR3 consists of 13 residues. The germline gives CDR1 SGHNT, CDR2 YYREEE (reference sequence). The germline V and J ends were trimmed by 4 bases and 4 bases, with 9 bases remaining between them. Assay: immunoSEQ multiplex PCR; the TCRdb copy retains only in-frame clones and omits some. This repertoire shows fewer than 110,000 clones, less than 90% found once; its top ten account for 6.2%. The clonotype was recovered from a human donor in a cohort sampled during active COVID-19. Sequencing used peripheral blood. The rearrangement joins TRBV5-4 to TRBJ2-1; weak D call: TRBD1 (6 bases). The CDR3 sequence: CASSRTEYNEQFF. The CDR3 region has the DNA TGTGCCAGCAGCCGGACAGAATACAATGAGCAGTTCTTC.